The TCR beta chain described here comes from a study of immune evolution from preneoplasia to lung adenocarcinoma. Turning to the study itself: HLA loss of heterozygosity: approximately 7.5% AIS, over 12% MIA, approximately 35% ADC, none AAH.

Whole-study findings and limits: From normal lung to invasive adenocarcinoma, top clone frequencies appeared to decrease.

Generated by immunoSEQ multiplex PCR, the TCRdb table keeps only in-frame clones and is missing some. The table records about 6,400 clones, 65% to 80% of them present only once. Two lung cancer pathologists independently confirmed each histologic diagnosis. Premalignant or tumor cells were enriched by macro-dissection after pathologic assessment. The junction had 7 bases not matched to a gene; V was cut back by 2 bases and J by 4 bases. Germline V gives CDR1 MDHEN, CDR2 SYDVKM. This CDR3 spans 16 amino acids. On this clone itself: Its antigen is still unknown.

The V gene is TRBV28, the J gene TRBJ2-3; 9 nucleotides match TRBD2. The specimen was FFPE minimally invasive lung adenocarcinoma tissue. This TCR was sampled from a person between 50 and 70 years old with lung adenocarcinoma. The CDR3 nucleotides read TGTGCCAGCAGTTTAGTGGTAGCGGGAGATGCAGATACGCAGTATTTT. Amino acids: CASSLVVAGDADTQYF.